Below are 16 T cell receptor beta chains sequenced from a single sample in a study of T cell clonality in common variable immunodeficiency. Here immunoSEQ multiplex PCR was the method, and the copy in TCRdb shows in-frame clones only, minus some. The sample contains tens of thousands of clones, none of them singletons. The specimen sequenced was peripheral blood mononuclear cells. The receptors were gathered from a person aged 18 to 70 in good health.

Ten or more counts support this clone. Read coverage stops 3 residues before the CDR3 terminus; the germline J gene supplies the remainder. The rearrangement uses TRBV18 and TRBJ1-2, with a possible D match to TRBD1 (6 bases). The CDR3 consists of 15 residues. Germline V lookup: CDR1 KGHSH, CDR2 LQKENI. CDR3 DNA, as far as it was read: TGTGCCAGCTCCCCAACCACCGGGACAACGGAGGGC. Protein: CASSPTTGTTEG. The whole CDR3 protein reads CASSPTTGTTEGYTF.

This clone was counted many times. The read terminates 3 residues ahead of where the CDR3 ends, so the germline J gene completes it. This chain joins TRBV10-3 and TRBJ2-3; TRBD1 matches at 8 bases. J was trimmed by 1 base and V by 4 bases; bases with no gene match: 4. Looked up from germline, CDR1 is ENHRY and CDR2 is SYGVKD. The CDR3 loop spans 15 amino acids. Incomplete CDR3 DNA: TGTGCCATCAGTGGACAGGGGTTAGGCACAGATACG. Translating gives CAISGQGLGTDT. The CDR3 as a whole reads CAISGQGLGTDTQYF.

This clone was recorded many times. The sequence runs out 3 residues before the end of the CDR3; the remainder is reconstructed from the germline J gene. The chain recombines TRBV7-9 with TRBJ1-1; the D is unclear. From germline, CDR1 is SEHNR and CDR2 FQNEAQ (reference sequence). This CDR3 has 14 amino acids. Partial CDR3 DNA: TGTGCCAGCAGCTTTGTAGTCCCATACTCAGAA. Its protein is CASSFVVPYSE. The entire CDR3 sequence reads CASSFVVPYSEAFF.

This clone was counted at least ten times. The sequenced fragment ends 3 residues before the CDR3 boundary, so the rest is inferred from the germline J gene. The J gene is TRBJ2-7, the V gene TRBV30; 7 bases map to TRBD2. CDR3 size: 14 residues. Per the germline V gene, CDR1 is GTSNPN and CDR2 is SVGIG (reference sequence). J lost 4 bases, V lost 0 bases, and 6 bases had no gene match. Partial CDR3 DNA: TGTGCCTGGAGTGTAGTAGCGGGTGTTTACGAG. The encoded protein is CAWSVVAGVYE. The entire CDR3 protein reads CAWSVVAGVYEQYF.

This clone showed up many times. The sequenced fragment ends 3 residues before the CDR3 boundary, so the rest is inferred from the germline J gene. The chain is built from TRBV19 and TRBJ2-3; D gene uncertain. This CDR3 contains 13 residues. V was shortened by 1 base and J by 2 bases, with 4 bases between the two germline ends. The germline gives CDR1 LNHDA, CDR2 SQIVND (reference sequence). The CDR3 loop is CASSIANTDTQYF. CDR3 DNA, as far as it was read: TGTGCCAGTAGTATAGCTAACACAGATACG. The full variable domain, rest sourced from reference TRBV19 and TRBJ2-3, is DGGITQSPKYLFRKEGQNVTLSCEQNLNHDAMYWYRQDPGQGLRLIYYSQIVNDFQKGDIAEGYSVSREKKESFPLTVTSAQKNPTAFYLCASSIANTDTQYFGPGTRLTVL.

This clone was seen at least ten times. CDR3 loop: CASSPTGGAETQYF. Incomplete CDR3 DNA: TGCGCCAGCAGCCCGACAGGGGGCGCGGAGACC. The chain recombines TRBV5-1 with TRBJ2-5; 10 bases are a match to TRBD1. The missing CDR3 end, 3 residues past where the read stops, is filled in from the germline J gene. CDR3 length: 14 residues. Trimming removed 4 bases from V and 5 bases from J; junction bases left unmatched: 5. The germline V gene has CDR1 SGHRS and CDR2 YFSETQ.

The sample holds many counts of this clone. The read ends 3 residues shy of where the CDR3 ends; the end is completed using the germline J gene. V and J are TRBV7-6 and TRBJ2-1; 8 positions match TRBD1. This CDR3 has 16 residues. Germline lookup yields CDR1 SGHVS and CDR2 FNYEAQ. V shed 5 bases and J 2 bases; nucleotides not matched to a gene: 8. The CDR3 here is CASSPLTGATYNEQFF. CDR3 DNA, as far as it was read: TGTGCCAGCAGCCCCCTGACAGGGGCGACCTACAATGAG. The full variable domain, in which reference TRBV7-6 and TRBJ2-1 provide the parts outside the CDR3, is GAGVSQSPRYKVTKRGQDVALRCDPISGHVSLYWYRQALGQGPEFLTYFNYEAQQDKSGLPNDRFSAERPEGSISTLTIQRTEQRDSAMYRCASSPLTGATYNEQFFGPGTRLTVL.

There are many counts of this clone. Read data end 3 residues before the CDR3 end; the end is taken from the germline J gene. The genes are TRBV5-1 and TRBJ1-1, with a possible D match to TRBD1 (6 bases). Germline values: CDR1 SGHRS, CDR2 YFSETQ. V lost 3 bases, J lost 1 base, and 10 bases lay in between. The CDR3 is 14 amino acids. CDR3 amino acids: CASSSQGPNTEAFF. Incomplete CDR3 DNA: TGCGCCAGCAGCTCACAGGGCCCGAACACTGAA. Looking up the rest from reference TRBV5-1 and TRBJ1-1 gives the full variable domain: KAGVTQTPRYLIKTRGQQVTLSCSPISGHRSVSWYQQTPGQGLQFLFEYFSETQRNKGNFPGRFSGRQFSNSRSEMNVSTLELGDSALYLCASSSQGPNTEAFFGQGTRLTVV.

This clone came up many times. Read coverage stops 3 residues before the CDR3 terminus; the germline J gene supplies the remainder. V is TRBV23-1 and J is TRBJ2-1; 9 positions match TRBD2. TRBV23-1 is sorted into the ORF group, with uncertain function. After removal of 8 bases from V and 5 bases from J, the junction contained 4 bases not matched to a gene. CDR3 length: 13 amino acids. The CDR3: CASGAGGHNEQFF. The DNA read from the CDR3 is TGCGCCAGCGGAGCGGGAGGCCACAATGAG.

This clone was seen repeatedly, ten times or more. The observed sequence ends 3 residues before the CDR3 terminus, with the missing tail filled in from the germline J gene. This rearrangement joins TRBV29-1 to TRBJ1-5, with 7 bases identical to TRBD1. Germline CDR1 and CDR2: SQVTM and ANQGSEA. CDR3 length equals 15 residues. The ends lost 4 bases at V and 7 bases at J; junction bases unmatched: 13. The sequenced CDR3 bases are TGCAGCGTTGTGGTCCCCCAGGGGGTCGGACAGCCC. Protein product: CSVVVPQGVGQP. The CDR3 in full is CSVVVPQGVGQPQHF.

This clone was recorded at least ten times. The DNA ends 3 residues before the CDR3 does, and the rest of the CDR3 is filled in from the germline J gene. This chain uses TRBV6-4 with TRBJ1-2; TRBD1 aligns across 9 bases. The CDR3 is made up of 13 amino acids. CDR1 and CDR2 (germline): MRHNA, SNTAGT. CDR3 loop: CASSEHRGLGYTF. The CDR3 bases that were read are TGTGCCAGCAGTGAGCACAGGGGGCTCGGC.

This clone was observed many times. From the germline J gene comes the end of the CDR3, since the read stops 3 residues before it. This chain links TRBV7-8 with TRBJ1-5; possible D gene TRBD1, 6 bases. Trimming took off 4 bases at V and 2 bases at J, with 12 bases between the two ends. The germline CDR1 and CDR2 sequences are SGHVS and FQNEAQ. This CDR3 has 15 amino acids. CDR3 DNA (partial): TGTGCCAGCAGCTCCGGGGGGCCGCGCAATCAGCCC. This gives the protein CASSSGGPRNQP. From start to end, the CDR3 is CASSSGGPRNQPQHF.

This clone has at least ten counts. The read is 3 residues too short to cover the CDR3 end, so that end is filled in from the germline J gene. This chain links TRBV20-1 with TRBJ2-3; 12 bases are a match to TRBD2. CDR1 and CDR2 (germline): DFQATT, SNEGSKA (reference sequence). After removal of 4 bases from V and 4 bases from J, the junction contained 6 bases not matched to a gene. The length of the CDR3 is 15 residues. The CDR3 DNA, read in part, is TGCAGTGCTAACGGACTAGCGGGATTAGCAGATACG. Translating it yields CSANGLAGLADT. In full, the CDR3 is CSANGLAGLADTQYF.

This clone was counted at least ten times. CDR3 sequence reads: CASSDRTERSPLHF. The covered CDR3 bases are TGTGCCAGCTCCGACAGGACGGAGCGGTCACCC. The chain is built from TRBV18 and TRBJ1-6, with D tentatively TRBD1 (6 bases). Read data end 3 residues before the CDR3 end; the end is taken from the germline J gene. The germline CDR1 and CDR2 sequences are KGHSH and LQKENI. The CDR3 covers 14 residues. Deletions cut 6 bases from V and 10 bases from J, with 16 bases between.

Many counts were recorded for this clone. The read finishes 3 residues shy of the CDR3 end, and the germline J gene is used to complete it. V usage is TRBV6-2 or TRBV6-3 and J usage is TRBJ2-2; 9 bases agree with TRBD2. This CDR3 has 16 residues. Trimming cost V 6 bases and J 3 bases; bases outside gene matches: 8. CDR1 MNHEY and CDR2 SVGEGT come from the germline V gene. CDR3 protein: CASSPLERGDTGELFF. The DNA read from the CDR3 is TGTGCCAGCAGCCCTTTGGAGCGGGGGGACACCGGGGAG.

This clone has at least ten counts. The observed sequence ends 3 residues before the CDR3 terminus, with the missing tail filled in from the germline J gene. The V call is TRBV30, the J call TRBJ2-1; 12 bases agree with TRBD2. The CDR3 is made up of 16 amino acids. Germline trimming cut 3 bases from V and 7 bases from J; bases unmatched to any gene: 10. Germline V gene lookup returns CDR1 GTSNPN and CDR2 SVGIG (reference sequence). CDR3 DNA (partial): TGTGCCTGGAGCCTTACCCGGACTAGCGGGATAAATGAG. It yields the protein CAWSLTRTSGINE. The entire CDR3 reads CAWSLTRTSGINEQFF. Supplemented by reference TRBV30 and TRBJ2-1, the full variable domain reads SQTIHQWPATLVQPVGSPLSLECTVEGTSNPNLYWYRQAAGRGLQLLFYSVGIGQISSEVPQNLSASRPQDRQFILSSKKLLLSDSGFYLCAWSLTRTSGINEQFFGPGTRLTVL.